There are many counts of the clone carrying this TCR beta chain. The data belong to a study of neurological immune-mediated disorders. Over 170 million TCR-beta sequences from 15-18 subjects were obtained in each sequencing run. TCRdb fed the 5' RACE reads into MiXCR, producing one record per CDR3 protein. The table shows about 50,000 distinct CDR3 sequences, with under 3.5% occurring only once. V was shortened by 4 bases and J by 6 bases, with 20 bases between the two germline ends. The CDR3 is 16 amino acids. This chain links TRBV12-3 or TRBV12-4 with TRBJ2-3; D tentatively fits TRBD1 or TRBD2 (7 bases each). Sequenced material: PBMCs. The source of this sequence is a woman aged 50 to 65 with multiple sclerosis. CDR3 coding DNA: TGTGCCAGCAGTTCTTGGGACAGCGGGGTGGCGGATACGCAGTATTTT. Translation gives CASSSWDSGVADTQYF.